Presented here are 2 T cell receptor beta chains from one specimen sequenced in a study of post-analysis software for immune sequencing data. Regarding the study as a whole: Roughly five TRBV segments appeared more often in patients than in controls, and TRBV5-6, TRBV5-1 and TRBV20-1 were among these.

These receptors are not linked to any known antigen. Tagging with unique molecular identifiers was a feature of the TCR beta cDNA libraries. TCRdb recomputed calls from the PCR reads with MiXCR, one row per CDR3 protein. In the table there are about 770,000 distinct CDR3 sequences, under 60% of which are singletons. The sample consisted of blood. Source of these receptors: a girl aged 10-17 years with multiple sclerosis.

CDR3 DNA sequence: TGTGCCAGCAGCTTAGGTCAGCGGGAGATTACTGGTGAGCAGTTCTTC. This codes for CASSLGQREITGEQFF. V is TRBV7-2 and J is TRBJ2-1; the match to TRBD2 covers 8 bases. Germline V gene data show CDR1 as SGHTA and CDR2 as FQGNSA. Unmatched junction bases numbered 11, after V lost 1 base and J lost 9 bases. This CDR3 is built from 16 residues.

The chain recombines TRBV7-2 with TRBJ2-7; 7 bases match TRBD2. Germline V gene lookup returns CDR1 SGHTA and CDR2 FQGNSA. The ends lost 5 bases at V and 3 bases at J; junction bases unmatched: 16. The length of the CDR3 is 17 residues. DNA of the CDR3: TGTGCCAGCAGCGCATCCCCCCCAGCTAGCGGTGACTACGAGCAGTACTTC. It is translated as CASSASPPASGDYEQYF. Combining the CDR3 with reference TRBV7-2 and TRBJ2-7 gives the whole variable domain GAGVSQSPSNKVTEKGKDVELRCDPISGHTALYWYRQSLGQGLEFLIYFQGNSAPDKSGLPSDRFSAERTGGSVSTLTIQRTQQEDSAVYLCASSASPPASGDYEQYFGPGTRLTVT.